The T cell receptor beta chain described here comes from a study of shared clonotypes between healthy human individuals. Overall study: Samples came from two female and a few male donors aged 18 to 49. Findings of the study overall: Relative to their counterparts shared across all four donors, non-shared clonotypes exhibited diminished generation probabilities. It was observed that approximately 5% of naive CD4 clonotypes were shared across four donors.

About this clone: Its target is unknown.

V lost 4 bases to trimming and J lost 5 bases, with 14 bases between them. Germline V gene data show CDR1 as KGHSH and CDR2 as LQKENI. CDR3 length: 14 amino acids. Genomic DNA (from each subset) was split evenly across several immunoSEQ plates. Repertoires were generated with immunoSEQ multiplex PCR, while TCRdb's copy carries only in-frame clones and drops some. The sample contains just over 2,000,000 clones, roughly 96% of which appear only once. Sample: naive CD4+ T cells sorted from blood. Described subset: CD45RA+ positively selected. The receptor's source is a man in his late teens or twenties in good health. This chain connects TRBV18 to TRBJ1-1, with D possibly matching TRBD1 (5 bases). CDR3 amino acids: CASSLQDASTEAFF. The CDR3, as DNA: TGTGCCAGCTCACTACAGGATGCGAGTACTGAAGCTTTCTTT.